A single sample gave rise to the 7 T cell receptor beta chains below, sequenced in a study of blood T cell repertoires in COVID-19. Libraries were prepared by immunoSEQ multiplex PCR; TCRdb keeps only in-frame clonotypes and omits some of them. This table has approximately 170,000 clones, approximately 90% appearing once. Sequenced: peripheral blood. The source of these receptors is a man between 18 and 35 years old with active or convalescent COVID-19.

V usage is TRBV7-2 and J usage is TRBJ1-2, with 8 bases identical to TRBD1. CDR1 is SGHTA and CDR2 is FQGNSA in the germline V gene. There are 14 residues in the CDR3. V shed 5 bases and J 8 bases; nucleotides not matched to a gene: 10. The CDR3 reads CASSAGTGGLGYTF. CDR3 bases: TGTGCCAGCAGCGCAGGAACAGGGGGTCTAGGCTACACCTTC.

The chain recombines TRBV15 with TRBJ2-5; 10 bases fit TRBD1. The germline CDR1 and CDR2 sequences are LNHNV and YYDKDF (reference sequence). CDR3 length equals 15 residues. V was clipped by 3 bases and J by 2 bases; unmatched bases: 3. CDR3 in amino acids: CATSSRDRGQETQYF. CDR3 DNA: TGTGCCACCAGCAGCCGGGACAGGGGACAAGAGACCCAGTACTTC.

The chain recombines TRBV2 with TRBJ2-7; 14 bases agree with TRBD2. V was pared by 7 bases and J by 2 bases, with 10 bases of the junction left unmatched. Germline CDR1 reads SNHLY; CDR2 reads FYNNEI. CDR3 length: 17 residues. In nucleotides, the CDR3 is TGTGCCAGCACCTTAGGACTAGCGGGAGGTGGTACCTACGAGCAGTACTTC. Protein: CASTLGLAGGGTYEQYF.

This chain joins TRBV12-2 and TRBJ2-5; the listed D gene, TRBD2, was not tested against the DNA. TRBV12-2 is designated a pseudogene. The CDR3 spans 15 residues. The CDR3 DNA reads TGTGCAAGTCGCGTGGGACTAGCGGGGCGAGAGACCCAGTACTTC. Encoded protein: CASRVGLAGRETQYF.

This chain uses TRBV2 with TRBJ2-7; 8 bases fit TRBD2. The CDR3 has 16 residues. Germline V CDR1 and CDR2: SNHLY, FYNNEI. J gave up 0 bases and V 7 bases, and 11 bases lay outside the gene matches. The CDR3 bases are TGTGCCAGCATTCGACCCGGGGGGGGAGCCTCCTACGAGCAGTACTTC. It encodes CASIRPGGGASYEQYF. The complete variable domain, with remaining parts taken from reference TRBV2 and TRBJ2-7, reads EPEVTQTPSHQVTQMGQEVILRCVPISNHLYFYWYRQILGQKVEFLVSFYNNEISEKSEIFDDQFSVERPDGSNFTLKIRSTKLEDSAMYFCASIRPGGGASYEQYFGPGTRLTVT.

This clone has only one observation. The chain uses TRBV19 and TRBJ1-1; D gene ambiguous. This CDR3 is built from 12 residues. Germline assignment: CDR1 LNHDA and CDR2 SQIVND (reference sequence). The ends were cut back, 3 bases at V and 1 base at J, with 3 bases in the middle. The CDR3 DNA reads TGTGCCAGTAGTATCTCGAACACTGAAGCTTTCTTT. Amino acids: CASSISNTEAFF.

The chain is built from TRBV6-5 and TRBJ1-4; 8 nucleotides agree with TRBD1. The V gene end was trimmed by 6 bases and the J gene end by 8 bases; junction bases not matched to a gene: 5. CDR1 MNHEY and CDR2 SVGAGI come from the germline V gene. The CDR3 has 13 residues. The CDR3 sequence: CASRAGGWEKLFF. For the CDR3, the DNA is TGTGCCAGCAGGGCAGGGGGCTGGGAAAAACTGTTTTTT.